This T cell receptor beta chain was profiled in a study of response to subunit inactivated influenza vaccine listed by TCRdb under 2018. The study in broad terms: Deep quantitative profiling of the T cell receptor repertoire was used in the study to follow responses to a trivalent subunit inactivated influenza vaccine.

Library construction relied on RT-PCR. The data were produced on an Illumina HiSeq 2500. TCRdb ran its own pipeline on the public reads, namely fastp trimming at Q25 and MiXCR clone calling, and kept in-frame beta chains. Rows with a matching CDR3 protein are joined into one entry that keeps the most common DNA and genes. The sample table contains more than 600,000 distinct CDR3 sequences; only one count was recorded for roughly 18% of them. The ten largest make up approximately 11% of the sample. In its sample, this clonotype was seen a few times. This receptor's antigen is unknown. Base qualities are not provided; no much larger clone lies one nucleotide away. Study-wide findings and limitations: According to the authors, only a limited number of new T cells may be recruited by each seasonal influenza vaccination.

The germline V gene supplies CDR1 SGHVS and CDR2 FQNEAQ. V was cut back by 5 bases and J by 4 bases, leaving a gap of 21 bases between them. From cysteine to phenylalanine, the CDR3 is 16 amino acids long. This entry keeps only the CDR3 DNA: 48 bases, framed from base 1. The chain uses TRBV7-8 and TRBJ2-7; 6 matching bases give a weak D call of TRBD2. The source of this sequence is a man aged 50 to 59 who received an inactivated influenza vaccine. Donor details come from another sample of the same person, matched by shared clones. The source was PBMCs from blood, collected 5 days after vaccination. This receptor has the CDR3 CASSPIGGGFMYEQYF. The DNA sequence is TGTGCCAGCAGCCCGATCGGGGGAGGCTTTATGTACGAGCAGTACTTC.